The sequence of this T cell receptor (beta chain) was determined in a study of control samples from healthy donors and cancer patients. This clone was picked up a small number of times. The data were produced by immunoSEQ multiplex PCR, yet TCRdb's version contains in-frame clones alone and is incomplete. Among tens of thousands of clones listed, approximately 85% were seen once. The CDR3 has 17 amino acids. CDR1 LGHDT and CDR2 YNNKEL come from the germline V gene (reference sequence). Losses at the gene ends were 0 bases for V and 3 bases for J; bases not matched to a gene: 5. The receptor's source is a man aged 35 to 55 in good health. Sample: blood. This chain joins TRBV3-1 (or the pseudogene TRBV3-2) and TRBJ2-7, with 13 bases aligning to TRBD2. The CDR3 DNA is TGTGCCAGCAGCCAAGATGTTCGGACTAGCGGGAGCTACGAGCAGTACTTC. Its translation: CASSQDVRTSGSYEQYF.